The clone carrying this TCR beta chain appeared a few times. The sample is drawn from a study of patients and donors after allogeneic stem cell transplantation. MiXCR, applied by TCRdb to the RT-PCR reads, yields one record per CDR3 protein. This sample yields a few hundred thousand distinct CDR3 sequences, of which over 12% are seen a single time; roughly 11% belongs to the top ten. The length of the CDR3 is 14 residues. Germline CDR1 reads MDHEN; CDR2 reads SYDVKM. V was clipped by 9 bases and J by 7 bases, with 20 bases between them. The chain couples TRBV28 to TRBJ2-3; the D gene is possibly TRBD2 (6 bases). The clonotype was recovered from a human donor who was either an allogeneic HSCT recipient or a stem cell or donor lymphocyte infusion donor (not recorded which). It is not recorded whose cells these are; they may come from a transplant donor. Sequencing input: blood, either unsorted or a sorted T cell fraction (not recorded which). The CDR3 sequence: CASRRAKSVYTQYF. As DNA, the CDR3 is TGTGCCAGTCGGAGGGCCAAATCAGTATATACGCAGTATTTT. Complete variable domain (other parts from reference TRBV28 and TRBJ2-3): DVKVTQSSRYLVKRTGEKVFLECVQDMDHENMFWYRQDPGLGLRLIYFSYDVKMKEKGDIPEGYSVSREKKERFSLILESASTNQTSMYLCASRRAKSVYTQYFGPGTRLTVL.